Listed here are 4 T cell receptor beta chains from one sample, sequenced in a study of patients and donors after allogeneic stem cell transplantation. Via MiXCR, TCRdb re-called the RT-PCR reads, giving one row per CDR3 protein. The table shows 150,000 to 250,000 distinct CDR3 sequences, with 41% occurring only once. The sample taken for sequencing was blood, either unsorted or a sorted T cell fraction (not recorded which). Receptor source: a human donor who was either an allogeneic HSCT recipient or a stem cell or donor lymphocyte infusion donor (not recorded which). It is not recorded whose cells these are; they may come from a transplant donor.

This clonotype was detected once. The rearrangement uses TRBV7-3 and TRBJ1-2; TRBD1 agrees at 8 bases. This CDR3 has 14 amino acids. The germline gives CDR1 SGHTA, CDR2 FQGTGA. J gave up 6 bases and V 6 bases, and 9 bases lay outside the gene matches. The CDR3 sequence: CASSSGLTGDGYTF. The DNA for the CDR3 is TGTGCCAGCAGTTCCGGTCTGACAGGGGATGGCTACACCTTC.

CDR3 coding DNA: TGTGCCAGCAGCTTAGCGGCTTCGGGCACCGGGGAGCTGTTTTTT. This sequence encodes CASSLAASGTGELFF. The J gene is TRBJ2-2, the V gene TRBV7-9; D is ambiguous. The CDR3 has 15 amino acids. The germline V gene encodes CDR1 SEHNR and CDR2 FQNEAQ (reference sequence). Trimming shortened V by 0 bases and J by 4 bases, and 9 bases separated the two germline ends.

The V and J genes are TRBV7-8 and TRBJ2-1; possibly TRBD2 for D (6 bases). This CDR3 region has 15 residues. Trimming left V 2 bases short and J 2 bases short, with 10 bases between. CDR1 and CDR2 (germline): SGHVS, FQNEAQ. CDR3 region: CASSLRRDPYNEQFF. DNA of the CDR3: TGTGCCAGCAGCTTAAGGCGGGACCCCTACAATGAGCAGTTCTTC.

The chain combines TRBV7-8 with TRBJ1-4, with 7 nucleotides matching TRBD1. The germline V gene encodes CDR1 SGHVS and CDR2 FQNEAQ. This CDR3 region has 20 residues. V was clipped by 5 bases and J by 4 bases; unmatched bases: 22. The CDR3 sequence: CASSLVPSIPMTGSNEKLFF. Written as DNA, the CDR3 is TGTGCCAGCAGCCTCGTGCCTTCAATACCGATGACAGGGAGTAATGAAAAACTGTTTTTT. The whole variable domain, remainder taken from reference TRBV7-8 and TRBJ1-4, is GAGVSQSPRYKVAKRGQDVALRCDPISGHVSLFWYQQALGQGPEFLTYFQNEAQLDKSGLPSDRFFAERPEGSVSTLKIQRTQQEDSAVYLCASSLVPSIPMTGSNEKLFFGSGTQLSVL.